These T cell receptor beta chains were read from a single sample in a study of T cell responses to AZD1222 COVID-19 vaccine. Method: immunoSEQ multiplex PCR; TCRdb's copy keeps in-frame clones and lacks some. The sample has 100,000 to 150,000 clones; less than 95% are singletons. The sample consisted of peripheral blood, taken on day 0 of MenACWY control vaccination. The source is an adult in good health. Each CDR3 is given with its conserved first and last residue. Fields, in order: J gene, D gene, V gene, clone size, CDR3 DNA, CDR3 protein. A D gene is named only where the DNA matches it firmly. For some rows the clone size is stated as once, few or many, or as a class when expanded; others skip it.

>TRBJ1-5|.|TRBV4-3|.
TGCGCCAGCAGCCAAGACAGGTATAGCAATCAGCCCCAGCATTTT
CASSQDRYSNQPQHF
>TRBJ2-7|.|TRBV4-1|.
TGCGCCAGCAGCCAAGTAGGGGCGGGCACCTACGAGCAGTACTTC
CASSQVGAGTYEQYF
>TRBJ2-3|.|TRBV6-2/TRBV6-3|once
TGTGCCAGCAGTACAGGCTTCACAGATACGCAGTATTTT
CASSTGFTDTQYF
>TRBJ1-1|TRBD1|TRBV2|.
TGTGCCAGCAGTGATCGGACAGGGGCTGAAGCTTTCTTT
CASSDRTGAEAFF
>TRBJ2-3|.|TRBV7-9|.
TGTGCCAGCAGCTTAGCAGCTTTTATTACAGATACGCAGTATTTT
CASSLAAFITDTQYF
>TRBJ1-3|.|TRBV5-4|.
TGTGCCAGCAGCTTGGCCTCTGGAAACACCATATATTTT
CASSLASGNTIYF
>TRBJ2-1|TRBD2|TRBV3-1/TRBV3-2|.
TGTGCCAGCAGCCAAGATGGGGGGGATGAGCAGTTCTTC
CASSQDGGDEQFF
>TRBJ2-1|.|TRBV7-9|.
TGTGCCAGCAGCTTAGTACATCGGGGGTGGTCCTACAATGAGCAGTTCTTC
CASSLVHRGWSYNEQFF
>TRBJ2-6|.|TRBV27|.
TGTGCCAGCAGTTTCTCCCTCTCTGGGGCCAACGTCCTGACTTTC
CASSFSLSGANVLTF
>TRBJ2-1|.|TRBV19|medium-sized
TGTGCCAGTAGTATTGCGCAGTACAATGAGCAGTTCTTC
CASSIAQYNEQFF
>TRBJ2-3|TRBD2|TRBV4-1|.
TGCGCCAGCAGCCAGAGCGGGGGGGCTACAGATACGCAGTATTTT
CASSQSGGATDTQYF
>TRBJ2-7|.|TRBV5-1|.
TGCGCCAGCAGCTTGGCCCAATCCTACGAGCAGTACTTC
CASSLAQSYEQYF
>TRBJ1-1|.|TRBV29-1|.
TGCAGCGTTGATCTGGGGAGGAACACTGAAGCTTTCTTT
CSVDLGRNTEAFF
>TRBJ2-2|.|TRBV24-1|.
TGTGCCACCGGCCCAGGGAGTTACACCGGGGAGCTGTTTTTT
CATGPGSYTGELFF
>TRBJ1-2|.|TRBV12-3/TRBV12-4|.
TGTGCCAGCAGTTCACAGCACTATGGCTACACCTTC
CASSSQHYGYTF
>TRBJ1-1|.|TRBV30|once
TGTGCCTTCCGAGGGAGAGGGAAGAGCACTGAAGCTTTCTTT
CAFRGRGKSTEAFF
>TRBJ1-4|TRBD1|TRBV3-1/TRBV3-2|.
TGTGCCAGCAGACCCACAGGGGGCGGTGAAAAACTGTTTTTT
CASRPTGGGEKLFF
>TRBJ2-1|.|TRBV2|.
TGTGCCAGCAGTCCCACGGGGGCCGGCTACAATGAGCAGTTCTTC
CASSPTGAGYNEQFF
>TRBJ2-3|.|TRBV27|.
TGTGCCAGCAGTTTATATGGAGATACGCAGTATTTT
CASSLYGDTQYF
>TRBJ1-2|.|TRBV6-6|once
TGTGCCAGCAGCCCCGGGGCAGCCTATGGCTACACCTTC
CASSPGAAYGYTF
>TRBJ2-7|TRBD1|TRBV11-2|.
TGTGCCAGCAGCCCCTGGGACAGGGGGCTGTACGAGCAGTACTTC
CASSPWDRGLYEQYF
>TRBJ2-5|.|TRBV18|once
TGTGCCAGCTGCCCGGTGGGGCCGGGAGAGACCCAGTACTTC
CASCPVGPGETQYF
>TRBJ1-5|.|TRBV4-1|.
TGCGCCAGCAGCCAAGGGGGGACGGATAATCAGCCCCAGCATTTT
CASSQGGTDNQPQHF
>TRBJ2-5|TRBD1|TRBV6-5|.
TGTGCCAGCAGTACCGGACAGGGGATGTTAAAGACCCAGTACTTC
CASSTGQGMLKTQYF
>TRBJ1-5|.|TRBV10-3|.
TGTGCCATCAGTGACTCCGCGGGAAGCAATCAGCCCCAGCATTTT
CAISDSAGSNQPQHF
>TRBJ2-3|TRBD1|TRBV19|.
TGTGCCAGTAGCCCGACAGGGAAGGCAGATACGCAGTATTTT
CASSPTGKADTQYF
>TRBJ1-1|.|TRBV10-3|.
TGTGCCATCAGTGCGGACATTACTGAAGCTTTCTTT
CAISADITEAFF
>TRBJ1-4|.|TRBV7-2|once
TGTGCCAGCAGCTTATCATGGAGTGGTAGGGGAGGAGAAAAACTGTTTTTT
CASSLSWSGRGGEKLFF
>TRBJ1-1|TRBD1|TRBV24-1|.
TGTGCCACCAGTGACTCGACAGGGAGGGCTGAAGCTTTCTTT
CATSDSTGRAEAFF
>TRBJ1-4|TRBD1|TRBV14|once
TGTGCCAGCAGCCACCTATCCGGGACAGCTAATGAAAAACTGTTTTTT
CASSHLSGTANEKLFF
>TRBJ2-7|TRBD2|TRBV6-5|.
TGTGCCAGCAGTCTAGCGGGAGTGAGATACGAGCAGTACTTC
CASSLAGVRYEQYF
>TRBJ2-3|TRBD2|TRBV7-2|.
TGTGCCAGCAGCTTAGTGGGGACTAGCTCCACAGATACGCAGTATTTT
CASSLVGTSSTDTQYF
>TRBJ2-7|TRBD1|TRBV12-3/TRBV12-4|.
TGTGCCAGCGGACAGGCTTACGAGCAGTACTTC
CASGQAYEQYF
>TRBJ1-4|TRBD1|TRBV4-2|.
TGTGCCAGCAGCCAAGATGAGACAGGGGGTAGTGAAAAACTGTTTTTT
CASSQDETGGSEKLFF
>TRBJ2-7|TRBD1|TRBV10-3|.
TGTGCCATCAGTGAGAAGAGACAGGGTGGGAGCTCCTACGAGCAGTACTTC
CAISEKRQGGSSYEQYF
>TRBJ1-1|TRBD1|TRBV7-2|.
TGTGCCAGCAGCCTCGATAGGACAGGGAGGGACACTGAAGCTTTCTTT
CASSLDRTGRDTEAFF
>TRBJ2-7|.|TRBV6-5|.
TGTGCCAGTTCCGTGACAGGCAACTACGAGCAGTACTTC
CASSVTGNYEQYF
>TRBJ2-1|TRBD2|TRBV6-4|.
TGTGCCAGCAGCAGACTAGCGGGAGAGGAGAGTGAGCAGTTCTTC
CASSRLAGEESEQFF
>TRBJ2-5|TRBD2|TRBV5-4|.
TGTGCCAGCAGACTTGGACTAGCGGGGGGAGAGACCCAGTACTTC
CASRLGLAGGETQYF
>TRBJ2-7|TRBD1|TRBV19|.
TGTGCCAGTAGCCCGACAGGGGCGTCCGGCGAGCAGTACTTC
CASSPTGASGEQYF
>TRBJ1-2|TRBD1|TRBV19|.
TGTGCCAGCGCAGAAGACAGGGGCTATGGCTACACCTTC
CASAEDRGYGYTF
>TRBJ2-5|.|TRBV2|.
TGTGCCAGCAGTGACGCCTATCCTAGTTTGGAGACCCAGTACTTC
CASSDAYPSLETQYF
>TRBJ2-7|TRBD1|TRBV14|.
TGTGCCAGCAGCCAAACCCCCAGGTACAGGGGACCTTCCTACGAGCAGTACTTC
CASSQTPRYRGPSYEQYF
>TRBJ1-1|.|TRBV6-2/TRBV6-3|.
TGTGCCAGCAGTTCCTACAATAGTGGCACTGAAGCTTTCTTT
CASSSYNSGTEAFF
>TRBJ2-1|.|TRBV9|.
TGTGCCAGCAGCGCGATCGGCGGGGCCAATGAGCAGTTCTTC
CASSAIGGANEQFF
>TRBJ2-7|TRBD1|TRBV5-1|.
TGCGCCAGCAGCTTGGCAGGGGGCTCACACGAGCAGTACTTC
CASSLAGGSHEQYF
>TRBJ1-6|.|TRBV7-2|.
TGTGCCAGCAGCCCCCACATGAGCTCCTATAATTCACCCCTCCACTTT
CASSPHMSSYNSPLHF